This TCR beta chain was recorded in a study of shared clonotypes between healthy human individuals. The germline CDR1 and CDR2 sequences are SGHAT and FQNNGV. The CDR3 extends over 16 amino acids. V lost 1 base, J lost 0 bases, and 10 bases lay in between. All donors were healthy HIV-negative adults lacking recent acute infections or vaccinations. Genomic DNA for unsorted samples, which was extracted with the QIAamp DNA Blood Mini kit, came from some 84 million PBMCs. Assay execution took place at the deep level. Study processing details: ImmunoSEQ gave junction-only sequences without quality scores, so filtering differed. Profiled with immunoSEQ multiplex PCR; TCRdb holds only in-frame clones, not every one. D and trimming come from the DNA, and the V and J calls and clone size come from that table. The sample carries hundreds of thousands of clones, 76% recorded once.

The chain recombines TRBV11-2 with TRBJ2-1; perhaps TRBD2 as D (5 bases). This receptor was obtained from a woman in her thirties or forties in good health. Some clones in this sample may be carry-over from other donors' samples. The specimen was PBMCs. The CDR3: CASSLVGGFSYNEQFF. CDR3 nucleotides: TGTGCCAGCAGCTTAGTAGGAGGATTCTCCTACAATGAGCAGTTCTTC.